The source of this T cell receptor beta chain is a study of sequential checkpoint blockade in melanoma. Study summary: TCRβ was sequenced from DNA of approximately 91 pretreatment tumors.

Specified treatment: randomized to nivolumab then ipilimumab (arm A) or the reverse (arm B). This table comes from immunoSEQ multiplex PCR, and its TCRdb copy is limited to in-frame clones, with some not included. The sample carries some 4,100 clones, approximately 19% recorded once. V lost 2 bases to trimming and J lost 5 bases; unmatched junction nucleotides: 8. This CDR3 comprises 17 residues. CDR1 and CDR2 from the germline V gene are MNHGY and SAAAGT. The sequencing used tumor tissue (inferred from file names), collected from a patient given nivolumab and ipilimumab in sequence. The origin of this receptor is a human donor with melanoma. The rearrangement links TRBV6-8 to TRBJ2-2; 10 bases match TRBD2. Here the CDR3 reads CASSYDKAGGRTGELFF. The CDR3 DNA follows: TGTGCCAGCAGTTACGATAAAGCGGGGGGGCGTACCGGGGAGCTGTTTTTT.